Listed here are 32 T cell receptor beta chains from one sample, sequenced in a study of blood T cell repertoires in COVID-19. Generated by immunoSEQ multiplex PCR, the TCRdb table keeps only in-frame clones and is missing some. The table shows about 75,000 clones, with approximately 90% occurring only once. Sample: peripheral blood. Receptors were obtained from a woman between 50 and 59 years old with acute or convalescent COVID-19.

CDR3 region: CASRDRGRVQGETQYF. CDR3 coding DNA: TGTGCCAGCAGGGACAGGGGTCGGGTTCAGGGAGAGACCCAGTACTTC. V gene TRBV7-2 combines with J gene TRBJ2-5; 9 bases line up with TRBD1. Germline V gene sequence: CDR1 SGHTA, CDR2 FQGNSA. The CDR3 length is 16 residues. Losses at the gene ends were 6 bases for V and 4 bases for J; bases not matched to a gene: 12.

This clone was seen just once. V is TRBV6-5 and J is TRBJ2-2; 8 nucleotides match TRBD2. The V gene end was trimmed by 10 bases and the J gene end by 2 bases; junction bases not matched to a gene: 9. Germline CDR1 is MNHEY and CDR2 is SVGAGI. The CDR3 totals 15 residues. The CDR3 coding sequence is TGTGCCACCGTACTGAGCGGGGGTAACACCGGGGAGCTGTTTTTT. Its protein is CATVLSGGNTGELFF.

Comment on this clone: An end of the junction does not agree with germline; a read error may underlie this. V usage is TRBV7-7 and J usage is TRBJ2-7, with D possibly TRBD2 on 5 matching bases. Germline CDR1 SSHAT, CDR2 FNYEAQ (reference sequence). The CDR3 totals 13 residues. As DNA, the CDR3 is TGTGCTAGCAGCCCCCGGGGAGTTTACGAGCAGTACTTC. Translating gives CASSPRGVYEQYF.

V and J are TRBV18 and TRBJ1-1; 11 bases agree with TRBD1. The germline V gene encodes CDR1 KGHSH and CDR2 LQKENI. CDR3 length equals 18 residues. The junction had 17 bases not matched to a gene; V was cut back by 2 bases and J by 9 bases. The CDR3 region is CASSPRLGQGANIAKAFF. The CDR3 DNA sequence: TGTGCCAGCTCACCAAGGCTAGGACAGGGGGCGAACATTGCTAAAGCTTTCTTT.

The chain is built from TRBV5-6 and TRBJ2-7; D unclear. The CDR3 totals 13 residues. Germline CDR1 reads SGHDT; CDR2 reads YYEEEE. Deletions cut 0 bases from V and 3 bases from J, with 7 bases between. CDR3 nucleotides: TGTGCCAGCAGCTTGGTGGCAGACTACGAGCAGTACTTC. It yields the protein CASSLVADYEQYF.

The chain combines TRBV6-5 with TRBJ1-4; D call uncertain. The CDR3 is made up of 16 amino acids. Germline CDR1 MNHEY, CDR2 SVGAGI. V lost 2 bases and J lost 1, with 11 bases in between. The CDR3 spells CASSYVRPGTNEKLFF. As DNA, the CDR3 is TGTGCCAGCAGTTACGTCAGGCCTGGAACTAATGAAAAACTGTTTTTT.

The V call is TRBV27, the J call TRBJ2-2; D is possibly TRBD2 (6 bases). This CDR3 spans 17 amino acids. Looked up from germline, CDR1 is MNHEY and CDR2 is SMNVEV (reference sequence). V was trimmed by 5 bases and J by 1 base, leaving 17 bases between them. Written as DNA, the CDR3 is TGTGCCAGCAGTCCCGGACCTACTAGCAGGAACACCGGGGAGCTGTTTTTT. Translated: CASSPGPTSRNTGELFF.

The rearrangement links TRBV12-3 or TRBV12-4 to TRBJ1-5, with D possibly TRBD1 on 6 matching bases. Trimming removed 8 bases from V and 4 bases from J, with 12 bases in between. This CDR3 is built from 13 residues. The CDR3 DNA reads TGTGCCAGCCGACAGGATGGGAATCAGCCCCAGCATTTT. Protein: CASRQDGNQPQHF.

This clone appeared a few times. This sequence joins TRBV28 and TRBJ1-2; 7 bases line up with TRBD1. The CDR3 is 16 residues long. The junction had 13 bases not matched to a gene; V was cut back by 5 bases and J by 4 bases. Germline V gene lookup returns CDR1 MDHEN and CDR2 SYDVKM. Written as DNA, the CDR3 is TGTGCCAGCAGTGAACGGCTCCGACAGGGCCTCTATGGCTACACCTTC. This gives the protein CASSERLRQGLYGYTF.

The genes are TRBV28 and TRBJ1-5; D remains unclear. V was trimmed by 6 bases and J by 6 bases, leaving 9 bases between them. The CDR3 is 12 residues long. Germline-derived CDR1 and CDR2 are MDHEN and SYDVKM. CDR3 nucleotides: TGTGCCAGCAGCACGGGTGGTCAGCCCCAGCATTTT. This encodes CASSTGGQPQHF.

This chain joins TRBV24-1 and TRBJ2-2; 9 nucleotides line up with TRBD2. The CDR3 covers 16 residues. V shed 4 bases and J 1 base; nucleotides not matched to a gene: 3. Germline V lookup: CDR1 KGHDR, CDR2 SFDVKD. CDR3 nucleotides: TGTGCCACCAGTGAGACGACTAGCGGGAACACCGGGGAGCTGTTTTTT. This translates into CATSETTSGNTGELFF.

V usage is TRBV14 and J usage is TRBJ2-7; 7 positions match TRBD1. The V gene's germline CDR1 is SGHDN and CDR2 FVKESK. V lost 3 bases to trimming and J lost 6 bases; unmatched junction nucleotides: 8. The CDR3 loop spans 14 amino acids. The CDR3 protein is CASSQMTGLSEQYF. Here the CDR3 DNA reads TGTGCCAGCAGCCAGATGACAGGGCTTAGCGAGCAGTACTTC.

The V call is TRBV7-2, the J call TRBJ2-1, with 11 positions matching TRBD2. The V segment lost 1 base and the J segment 8 bases; nucleotides outside the gene matches: 4. Germline CDR1 is SGHTA and CDR2 is FQGNSA. This CDR3 has 15 residues. CDR3 nucleotides: TGTGCCAGCAGCTTAGAGGTAGCGGGGGGGCATGAGCAGTTCTTC. Protein product: CASSLEVAGGHEQFF.

V gene TRBV9 combines with J gene TRBJ1-1; 7 nucleotides match TRBD1. V shed 5 bases and J 1 base; nucleotides not matched to a gene: 5. This CDR3 spans 14 amino acids. Germline-derived CDR1 and CDR2 are SGDLS and YYNGEE. CDR3 region: CASSAQGQNTEAFF. For the CDR3, the DNA is TGTGCCAGCAGTGCACAGGGGCAGAACACTGAAGCTTTCTTT.

The chain uses TRBV11-1 and TRBJ1-1; D not certain. Between the trimmed V and J ends, which lost 4 bases and 1 base, there was a span of 4 bases. Germline V gives CDR1 SGHAT, CDR2 FQDESV (reference sequence). The CDR3 loop spans 12 amino acids. The CDR3 region has the DNA TGTGCCAGCAGCTCGGGGAACACTGAAGCTTTCTTT. Residues: CASSSGNTEAFF.

Here the CDR3 DNA reads TGTGCCAACGGCGGGGGGAGTCATTCACCCCTCCACTTT. Its translation is CANGGGSHSPLHF. V usage is TRBV2 and J usage is TRBJ1-6, with D possibly TRBD1 on 5 matching bases. V was shortened by 10 bases and J by 8 bases, with 15 bases between the two germline ends. Germline V CDR1 and CDR2: SNHLY, FYNNEI. The CDR3 covers 13 residues.

The CDR3 spells CASSLGGVSYEQYF. DNA for the CDR3: TGTGCCAGCAGTTTGGGCGGGGTTAGCTACGAGCAGTACTTC. The V call is TRBV27, the J call TRBJ2-7; TRBD2 might be the D (6 bases). CDR3 length equals 14 residues. CDR1 is MNHEY and CDR2 is SMNVEV in the germline V gene (reference sequence). Trimming pared 3 bases from V and 3 bases from J, leaving 12 bases between.

The table lists this clone with a count of one. This sequence joins TRBV6-5 and TRBJ2-5, with D possibly being TRBD1 (6 bases). Germline V lookup: CDR1 MNHEY, CDR2 SVGAGI. CDR3 length: 14 residues. The V end was cut by 8 bases, the J end by 1 base, with 14 bases between. This chain's CDR3 is CASGQTGVQETQYF. The CDR3 DNA is TGTGCCAGCGGCCAGACAGGAGTCCAAGAGACCCAGTACTTC.

This clone showed up just a few times. This chain links TRBV3-1 (or the pseudogene TRBV3-2) with TRBJ1-2; the D is unclear. Trimming took off 1 base at V and 8 bases at J, with 5 bases between the two ends. Germline loops: CDR1 LGHDT, CDR2 YNNKEL (reference sequence). This CDR3 spans 11 amino acids. Here the CDR3 reads CASSQALGYTF. The CDR3 region has the DNA TGTGCCAGCAGCCAAGCCCTGGGCTACACCTTC.

This chain uses TRBV27 with TRBJ1-2, with 9 bases fitting TRBD1. Germline V gene sequence: CDR1 MNHEY, CDR2 SMNVEV (reference sequence). This CDR3 spans 18 amino acids. J lost 4 bases, V lost 0 bases, and 12 bases had no gene match. CDR3 DNA sequence: TGTGCCAGCAGTTTATCAAGCCGGGACAGGGTAATAGGCTATGGCTACACCTTC. Residues: CASSLSSRDRVIGYGYTF.

V and J are TRBV7-2 and TRBJ2-1; D is unclear. This CDR3 has 12 residues. From germline, CDR1 is SGHTA and CDR2 FQGNSA. With 10 bases removed from V and 6 bases from J, the gap between germline ends came to 13 bases. CDR3 nucleotides: TGTGCCACCTCTTATGTAGTCAATGAGCAGTTCTTC. It codes for CATSYVVNEQFF.

The chain joins TRBV24-1 to TRBJ2-5; tentative D call: TRBD1 (8 bases). V was cut by 8 bases and J by 7 bases, with 13 bases left in between. CDR1 is KGHDR and CDR2 is SFDVKD in the germline V gene. The CDR3 covers 12 residues. CDR3 residues: CATKQGEGTQYF. CDR3 DNA: TGTGCCACCAAACAGGGGGAGGGGACCCAGTACTTC.

The V call is TRBV7-9, the J call TRBJ2-2; D is possibly TRBD1 (5 bases). Germline CDR1 is SEHNR and CDR2 is FQNEAQ (reference sequence). The length of the CDR3 is 13 residues. V was trimmed by 10 bases and J by 3 bases, leaving 12 bases between them. This CDR3 is CANGGRDTGELFF. CDR3 coding DNA: TGTGCCAACGGTGGCAGGGACACCGGGGAGCTGTTTTTT.

This chain links TRBV30 with TRBJ2-7, with D perhaps TRBD1 (6 bases). CDR3 length equals 12 residues. The V gene's germline CDR1 is GTSNPN and CDR2 SVGIG (reference sequence). V dropped 3 bases and J dropped 7 bases, with 13 bases sitting between them. Here the CDR3 DNA reads TGTGCCTGGAGCGTGGACCAGGGGGAGCAGTACTTC. Translating it yields CAWSVDQGEQYF.

The chain uses TRBV5-1 and TRBJ2-1; the D gene is possibly TRBD1 (5 bases). The CDR3 loop spans 15 amino acids. CDR1 and CDR2 (germline): SGHRS, YFSETQ. With 2 bases removed from V and 9 bases from J, the gap between germline ends came to 18 bases. The CDR3 is CASSLQDPHTVEQFF. CDR3 in DNA: TGCGCCAGCAGCTTACAGGATCCCCATACAGTTGAGCAGTTCTTC.

The CDR3 nucleotides are TGTGCCAGCAGCTTGGGGGCCCAGGCCGGCAATCAGCCCCAGCATTTT. This translates into CASSLGAQAGNQPQHF. V is TRBV5-8 and J is TRBJ1-5; D remains ambiguous. CDR3 length: 16 residues. CDR1 and CDR2 from the germline V gene are SGHTS and YDEGEE. V lost 0 bases, J lost 2 bases, and 12 bases lay in between.

The V gene is TRBV3-1 (or the pseudogene TRBV3-2), the J gene TRBJ2-7; possibly TRBD2 for D (5 bases). Germline V gene data show CDR1 as LGHDT and CDR2 as YNNKEL (reference sequence). V gave up 3 bases and J gave up 7 bases, with 13 bases separating them. The CDR3 has 13 residues. The CDR3 nucleotides are TGTGCCAGCAGCCAGGTCGGGGTAGGAGAGCAGTACTTC. Encoded protein: CASSQVGVGEQYF.

The chain uses TRBV5-6 and TRBJ1-4, with a tentative D call TRBD1 (5 bases). Germline values: CDR1 SGHDT, CDR2 YYEEEE. Trimming took off 1 base at V and 10 bases at J, with 14 bases between the two ends. The CDR3 sequence is 14 residues long. CDR3 bases: TGTGCCAGCAGCTTGCGGCAGGGTGGGCCAAAACTGTTTTTT. It yields the protein CASSLRQGGPKLFF.

This clone was seen a single time. V is TRBV18 and J is TRBJ1-4, with D possibly matching TRBD1 (5 bases). This CDR3 has 14 amino acids. The germline gives CDR1 KGHSH, CDR2 LQKENI. Trimming left V 3 bases short and J 7 bases short, with 12 bases between. The CDR3 DNA is TGTGCCAGCTCACCCCTCCAGGGTCGTGAAAAACTGTTTTTT. Protein sequence: CASSPLQGREKLFF.

This clone was detected only once. The chain links TRBV6-5 to TRBJ2-1, with D maybe TRBD1 (6 bases). Germline loops: CDR1 MNHEY, CDR2 SVGAGI. Trimming took off 5 bases at V and 0 bases at J, with 11 bases between the two ends. CDR3 length: 15 residues. CDR3 in DNA: TGTGCCAGCAGTAACCGGGACATCTCCTACAATGAGCAGTTCTTC. Translation gives CASSNRDISYNEQFF.

The chain carries TRBV3-1 (or the pseudogene TRBV3-2) and TRBJ2-7; 8 nucleotides match TRBD2. Germline loops: CDR1 LGHDT, CDR2 YNNKEL (reference sequence). This CDR3 is built from 16 residues. With V trimmed by 1 base and J by 1 base, 6 bases remained unmatched. This CDR3 is CASSQGSGGLSYEQYF. CDR3 nucleotides: TGTGCCAGCAGCCAAGGATCGGGAGGGCTGTCCTACGAGCAGTACTTC.

This clone was seen only once. The J gene is TRBJ1-6, the V gene TRBV30, with no clear D. Germline CDR1 is GTSNPN and CDR2 is SVGIG (reference sequence). The length of the CDR3 is 12 residues. Trimming took off 0 bases at V and 13 bases at J, with 10 bases between the two ends. DNA for the CDR3: TGTGCCTGGAGTGTAACGGTCCGGCCCCTCCACTTT. Protein product: CAWSVTVRPLHF.